This T cell receptor beta chain was captured by sequencing in a study of T cells after yellow fever vaccination. Overall study findings and caveats: Most primary-vaccination clones reappeared after the booster (approximately 97% CD4, about 87% CD8). The secondary response peaked faster, at day 5 versus 15, but was weaker. A limited proportion of clonotypes was detected within both the CD4 and CD8 compartments.

In regard to this clonotype: Antigen: not known.

The CDR3 spans 12 residues. The germline V and J ends were trimmed by 3 bases and 6 bases, with 8 bases remaining between them. In TCRdb, the 5' RACE reads were re-called with MiXCR into one record per CDR3 protein. The top ten hold about 18% of the sample, which has some 420,000 distinct CDR3 sequences, around 19% seen once. This receptor was taken from a man aged 18 to 30 who received the YFV17D yellow fever vaccine. The material sequenced was PBMCs, taken before the yellow fever booster vaccination. V gene TRBV12-3 or TRBV12-4 combines with J gene TRBJ1-1, with D hard to call. The CDR3: CASSFHVSEAFF. The CDR3 DNA reads as TGTGCCAGCAGTTTTCACGTTTCTGAAGCTTTCTTT.